This is a list of T cell receptor beta chains from one sample in a study of pediatric ulcerative colitis. The data were produced by immunoSEQ multiplex PCR, yet TCRdb's version contains in-frame clones alone and is incomplete. The sample lists tens of thousands of clones, more than 70% occurring once. The sequenced sample consisted of gut tissue. All receptors derive from a boy aged 5-17 years with moderate ulcerative colitis. Both conserved end residues are trimmed from each CDR3. Only part of the rows carry a size: once, few, many, or a class if the clone is expanded.

- TRBJ2-7 TRBV6-1 ATNRLTGGVQY
- TRBJ2-7 TRBV7-2 ASSLGLALPYEQY
- TRBJ2-7 TRBV7-2 ASSLRPYEQY
- TRBJ2-3 TRBV28 ASSPYRKQGNTQY
- TRBJ2-1 TRBV5-1 ASSSQGQGAGYNEQF
few TRBJ2-7 TRBV2 ASRMGYEQY
- TRBJ1-2 TRBV28 ASSFDGSRNYGYT
- TRBJ2-1 TRBV20-1 SARDDNEQF
few TRBJ2-7 TRBV30 AWSVRTYEQY
- TRBJ2-3 TRBV18 ASSPSRGEVTDTQY
- TRBJ1-5 TRBV30 AWSPTGFQPQH
- TRBJ1-4 TRBV6-5 ASSRDRMKDEKLF
- TRBJ1-1 TRBV4-2 ASSQGSERAGTEAF
- TRBJ2-7 TRBV9 ASSVEQGVYEQY
- TRBJ2-2 TRBV2 ASSDGTSVRELF
- TRBJ2-1 TRBV7-3 ASSRLAGAYNEQF
- TRBJ1-1 TRBV11-1 ASSLKLQGDTEAF
- TRBJ2-1 TRBV7-6 ASSPMGHIAYNEQF
- TRBJ2-5 TRBV5-1 ASSTGGLRETQY
few TRBJ1-6 TRBV15 ATRGELSSYNSPLH
once TRBJ1-3 TRBV30 AWSIDGNTIY
few TRBJ2-7 TRBV19 ASSMVAGADEQY
few TRBJ2-2 TRBV6-4 ASSVAGSTGELF
- TRBJ2-7 TRBV7-9 ASRSTGGPYEQY
medium-sized TRBJ2-1 TRBV10-3 AISSRGLDNEQF
- TRBJ2-1 TRBV4-3 ASSQAYLHNRPNEQF
- TRBJ2-1 TRBV7-6 ASSPKVGGYNEQF
- TRBJ2-5 TRBV7-3 ASSPQASQETQY
- TRBJ2-7 TRBV27 ASIHRRSYEQY
once TRBJ2-1 TRBV5-6 ASSYYNEQF
- TRBJ2-6 TRBV2 ASSRDRGLAGANVLT
few TRBJ1-2 TRBV10-2 ASSESSYGTYGYT
once TRBJ1-3 TRBV5-4 ASSLKQGSSNTIY
- TRBJ2-1 TRBV27 ASSSQSGLAGNEQF
few TRBJ2-1 TRBV18 ASSPPRVAGLKHEQF
- TRBJ1-1 TRBV4-1 ASSQENIPTEAF
- TRBJ2-5 TRBV7-2 ASSSTEQETQY
- TRBJ1-3 TRBV9 ASSVGFASSGNTIY
- TRBJ2-1 TRBV2 ASSGAGGPKNEQF
- TRBJ1-4 TRBV25-1 ASSASGKGNEKLF
- TRBJ1-6 TRBV7-8 ASSSGRGATGNSPLH
- TRBJ2-2 TRBV5-8 ASSLPGITGELF
- TRBJ2-7 TRBV18 ASSRGGKRYEQY